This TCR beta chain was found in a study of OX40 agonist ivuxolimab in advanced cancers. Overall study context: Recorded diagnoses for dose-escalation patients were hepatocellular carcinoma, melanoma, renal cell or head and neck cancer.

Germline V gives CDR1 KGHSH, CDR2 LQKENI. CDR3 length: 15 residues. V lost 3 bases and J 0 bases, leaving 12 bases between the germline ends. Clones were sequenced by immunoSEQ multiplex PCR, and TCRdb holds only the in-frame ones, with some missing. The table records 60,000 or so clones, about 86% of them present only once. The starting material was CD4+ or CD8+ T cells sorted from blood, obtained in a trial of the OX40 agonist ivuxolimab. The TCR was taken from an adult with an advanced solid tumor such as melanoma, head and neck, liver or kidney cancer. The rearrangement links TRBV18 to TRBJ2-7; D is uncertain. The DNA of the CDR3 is TGTGCCAGCTCACCGGTTCACGATAGCTCCTACGAGCAGTACTTC. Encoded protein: CASSPVHDSSYEQYF.